A selection of T cell receptor beta chains follows, all from one sample in a study of blood T cell repertoires in COVID-19. The data were produced by immunoSEQ multiplex PCR, yet TCRdb's version contains in-frame clones alone and is incomplete. The data contain approximately 290,000 clones, about nine tenths of them singletons. What was sequenced was peripheral blood. The receptor set was obtained from a woman in her thirties with COVID-19, enrolled during active disease. Both conserved end residues are part of each CDR3. Each record gives: clone size, D gene, V gene, J gene, CDR3 DNA, CDR3 protein. D genes are given only for firm matches. Some rows have no size entry. The others give once, few or many, or a class for an expanded clone.

.	TRBD1	TRBV11-1	TRBJ1-1	TGTGCCAGCAGCTTATCCGGGACAGGAATGAACACTGAAGCTTTCTTT	CASSLSGTGMNTEAFF
.	.	TRBV6-5	TRBJ1-5	TGTGCCAGCAGAATATTTCTTTCCGGGAGTCAGCCCCAGCATTTT	CASRIFLSGSQPQHF
once	TRBD2	TRBV11-2	TRBJ2-1	TGTGCCAGCAGCTTACTAGCGGGAGGGCCCTATGAGCAGTTCTTC	CASSLLAGGPYEQFF
.	.	TRBV12-3/TRBV12-4	TRBJ2-1	TGTGCCAGCAGTTTAACTAGAATTGAGCAGTTCTTC	CASSLTRIEQFF
.	.	TRBV15	TRBJ2-6	TGTGCCACCAGCAGAGAAATTGCGGGGGCCAACGTCCTGACTTTC	CATSREIAGANVLTF
many	TRBD2	TRBV28	TRBJ2-1	TGTGCCAGCAGTTTAGCGCGGACCCTTCTAGCGGGATACAATGAGCAGTTCTTC	CASSLARTLLAGYNEQFF
.	.	TRBV25-1	TRBJ1-1	TGTGCCAGCAGTGAATATAAGTCAGGGGAAGCTTTCTTT	CASSEYKSGEAFF
.	.	TRBV5-4	TRBJ2-7	TGTGCCAGCAGGCCAGGTGGAGGAGCGGCGGGCGAGCAGTACTTC	CASRPGGGAAGEQYF
few	TRBD1	TRBV4-2	TRBJ1-1	TGTGCCAGCAGCAGCAGTGGACAGCTTACAGGGGGAGCTTTCTTT	CASSSSGQLTGGAFF
many	.	TRBV27	TRBJ1-4	TGTGCCAGCAGGGGGGGATGGGGGAGAGAAGAAAAACTGTTTTTT	CASRGGWGREEKLFF
.	.	TRBV5-1	TRBJ1-2	TGCGCCAGCAGCTTGGGAGGCCTTTCCGTGGGCTACACCTTC	CASSLGGLSVGYTF
.	.	TRBV5-1	TRBJ1-1	TGCGCCAGCAGCTTGGCCCTTCAGGTGTTCAGTCCTGAAGCTTTCTTT	CASSLALQVFSPEAFF